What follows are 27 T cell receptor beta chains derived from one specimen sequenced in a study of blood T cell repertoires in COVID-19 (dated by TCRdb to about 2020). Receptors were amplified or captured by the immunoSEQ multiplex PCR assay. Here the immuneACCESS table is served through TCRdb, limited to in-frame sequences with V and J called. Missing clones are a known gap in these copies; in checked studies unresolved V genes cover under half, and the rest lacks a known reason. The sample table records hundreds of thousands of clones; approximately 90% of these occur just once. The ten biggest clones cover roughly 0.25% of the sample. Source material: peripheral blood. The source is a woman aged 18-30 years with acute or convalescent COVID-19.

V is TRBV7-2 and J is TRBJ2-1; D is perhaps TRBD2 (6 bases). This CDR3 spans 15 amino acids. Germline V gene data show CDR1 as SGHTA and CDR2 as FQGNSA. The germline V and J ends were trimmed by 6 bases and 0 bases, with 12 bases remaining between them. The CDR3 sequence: CASRLLANSYNEQFF. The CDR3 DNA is TGTGCCAGCAGGCTACTAGCTAACTCCTACAATGAGCAGTTCTTC.

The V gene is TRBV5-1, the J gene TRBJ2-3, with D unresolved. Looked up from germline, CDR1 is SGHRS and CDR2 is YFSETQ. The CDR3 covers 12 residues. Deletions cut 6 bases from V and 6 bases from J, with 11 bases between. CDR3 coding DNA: TGCGCCAGCACCCCGGGTGAGGATACGCAGTATTTT. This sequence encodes CASTPGEDTQYF.

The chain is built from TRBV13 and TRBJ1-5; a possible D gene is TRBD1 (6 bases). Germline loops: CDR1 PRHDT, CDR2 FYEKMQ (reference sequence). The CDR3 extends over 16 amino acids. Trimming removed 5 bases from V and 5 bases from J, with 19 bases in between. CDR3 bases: TGTGCCAGCAGCACCTGGCCGGGGGGCGAATATCAGCCCCAGCATTTT. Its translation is CASSTWPGGEYQPQHF.

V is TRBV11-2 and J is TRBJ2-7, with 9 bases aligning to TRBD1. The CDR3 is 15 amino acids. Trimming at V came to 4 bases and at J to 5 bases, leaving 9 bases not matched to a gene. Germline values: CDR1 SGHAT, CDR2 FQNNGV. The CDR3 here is CASSWRQGGNHEQYF. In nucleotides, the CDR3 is TGTGCCAGCAGCTGGAGACAGGGGGGGAACCACGAGCAGTACTTC.

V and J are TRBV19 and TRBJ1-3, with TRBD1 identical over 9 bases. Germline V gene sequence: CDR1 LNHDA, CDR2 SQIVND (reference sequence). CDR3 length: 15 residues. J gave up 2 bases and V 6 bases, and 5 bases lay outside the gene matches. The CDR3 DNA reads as TGTGCCAGTAGCACAGGGGGCCCAACTGGAAACACCATATATTTT. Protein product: CASSTGGPTGNTIYF. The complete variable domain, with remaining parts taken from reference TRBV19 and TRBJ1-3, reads DGGITQSPKYLFRKEGQNVTLSCEQNLNHDAMYWYRQDPGQGLRLIYYSQIVNDFQKGDIAEGYSVSREKKESFPLTVTSAQKNPTAFYLCASSTGGPTGNTIYFGEGSWLTVV.

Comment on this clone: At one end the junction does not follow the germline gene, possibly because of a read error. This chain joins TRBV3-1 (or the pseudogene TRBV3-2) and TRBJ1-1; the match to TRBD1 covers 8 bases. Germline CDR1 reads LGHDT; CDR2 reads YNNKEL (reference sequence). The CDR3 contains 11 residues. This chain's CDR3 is CASSISGQVVF. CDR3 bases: TGTGCCAGCAGCATATCGGGACAGGTCGTTTTT.

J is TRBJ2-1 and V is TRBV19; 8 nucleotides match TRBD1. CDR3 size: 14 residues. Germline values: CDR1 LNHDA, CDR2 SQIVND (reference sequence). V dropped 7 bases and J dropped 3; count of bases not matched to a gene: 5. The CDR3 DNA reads TGTGCCAGTACTCCGGGACAGGACTACAATGAGCAGTTCTTC. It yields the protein CASTPGQDYNEQFF.

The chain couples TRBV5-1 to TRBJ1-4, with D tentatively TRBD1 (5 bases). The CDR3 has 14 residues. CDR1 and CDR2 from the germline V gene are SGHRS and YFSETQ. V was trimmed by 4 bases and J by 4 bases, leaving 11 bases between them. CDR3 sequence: CASSEDTYNEKLFF. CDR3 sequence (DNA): TGCGCCAGCAGCGAGGACACCTATAATGAAAAACTGTTTTTT.

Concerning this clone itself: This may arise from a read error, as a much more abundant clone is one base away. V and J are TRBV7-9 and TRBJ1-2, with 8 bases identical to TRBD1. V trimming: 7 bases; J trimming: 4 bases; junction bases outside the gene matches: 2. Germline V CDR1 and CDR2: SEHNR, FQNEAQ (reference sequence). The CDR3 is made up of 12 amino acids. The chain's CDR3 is CASIGQGYGYTF. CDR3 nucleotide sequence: TGTGCCAGCATCGGACAGGGCTATGGCTACACCTTC.

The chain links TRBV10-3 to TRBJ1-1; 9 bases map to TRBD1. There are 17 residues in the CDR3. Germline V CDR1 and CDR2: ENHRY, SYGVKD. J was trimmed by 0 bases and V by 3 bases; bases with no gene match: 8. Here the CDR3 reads CAISDPPGTGLNTEAFF. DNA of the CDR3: TGTGCCATCAGTGACCCCCCCGGGACAGGGTTGAACACTGAAGCTTTCTTT.

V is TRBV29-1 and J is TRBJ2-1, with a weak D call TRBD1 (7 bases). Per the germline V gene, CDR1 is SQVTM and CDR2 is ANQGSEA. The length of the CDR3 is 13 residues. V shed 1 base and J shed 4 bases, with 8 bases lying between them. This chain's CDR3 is CSVEAGGYNEQFF. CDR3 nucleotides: TGCAGCGTTGAAGCAGGGGGGTACAATGAGCAGTTCTTC.

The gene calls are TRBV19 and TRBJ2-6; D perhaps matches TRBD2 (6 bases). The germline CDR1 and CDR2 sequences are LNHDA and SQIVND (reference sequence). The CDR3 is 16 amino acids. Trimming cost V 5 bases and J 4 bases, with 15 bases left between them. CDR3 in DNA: TGTGCCAGTAGTGAGGGAGGTGGGTACGGGGCCAACGTCCTGACTTTC. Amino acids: CASSEGGGYGANVLTF.

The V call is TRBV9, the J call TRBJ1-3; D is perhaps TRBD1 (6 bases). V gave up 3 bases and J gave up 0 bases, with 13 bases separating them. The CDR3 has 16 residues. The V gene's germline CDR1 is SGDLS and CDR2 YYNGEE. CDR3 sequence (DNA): TGTGCCAGCAGCGACATGGACAGTTTCTCTGGAAACACCATATATTTT. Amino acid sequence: CASSDMDSFSGNTIYF.

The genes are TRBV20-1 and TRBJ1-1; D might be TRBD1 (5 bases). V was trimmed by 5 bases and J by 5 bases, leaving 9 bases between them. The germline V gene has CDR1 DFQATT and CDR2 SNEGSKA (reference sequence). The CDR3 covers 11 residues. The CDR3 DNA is TGCAGTGCTTTCAAGGGGACTGAAGCTTTCTTT. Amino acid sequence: CSAFKGTEAFF.

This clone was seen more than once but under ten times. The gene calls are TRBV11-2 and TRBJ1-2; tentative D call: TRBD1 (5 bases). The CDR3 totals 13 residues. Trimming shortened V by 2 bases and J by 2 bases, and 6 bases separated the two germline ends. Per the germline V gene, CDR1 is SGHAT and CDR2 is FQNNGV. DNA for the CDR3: TGTGCCAGCAGCTTATCAGGGAACTATGGCTACACCTTC. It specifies CASSLSGNYGYTF.

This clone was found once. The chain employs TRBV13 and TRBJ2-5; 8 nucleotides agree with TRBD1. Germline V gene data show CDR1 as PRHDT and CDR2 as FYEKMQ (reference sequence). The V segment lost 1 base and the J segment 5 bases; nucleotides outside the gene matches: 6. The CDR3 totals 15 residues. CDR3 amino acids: CASSLAARGLETQYF. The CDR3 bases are TGTGCCAGCAGCTTAGCGGCCAGGGGGCTCGAGACCCAGTACTTC.

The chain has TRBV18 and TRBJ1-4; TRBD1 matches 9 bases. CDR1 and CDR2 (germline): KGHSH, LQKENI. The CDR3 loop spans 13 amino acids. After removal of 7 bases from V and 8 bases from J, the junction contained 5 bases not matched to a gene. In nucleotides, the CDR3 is TGTGCCAGCTGCGGACAGGGGACCGAAAAACTGTTTTTT. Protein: CASCGQGTEKLFF. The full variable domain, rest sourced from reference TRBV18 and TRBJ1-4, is NAGVMQNPRHLVRRRGQEARLRCSPMKGHSHVYWYRQLPEEGLKFMVYLQKENIIDESGMPKERFSAEFPKEGPSILRIQQVVRGDSAAYFCASCGQGTEKLFFGSGTQLSVL.

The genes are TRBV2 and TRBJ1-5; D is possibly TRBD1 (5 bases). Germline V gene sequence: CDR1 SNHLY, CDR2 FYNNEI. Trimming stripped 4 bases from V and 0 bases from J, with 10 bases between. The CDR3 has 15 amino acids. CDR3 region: CASSGGAYSNQPQHF. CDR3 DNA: TGTGCCAGCAGTGGCGGGGCATATAGCAATCAGCCCCAGCATTTT.

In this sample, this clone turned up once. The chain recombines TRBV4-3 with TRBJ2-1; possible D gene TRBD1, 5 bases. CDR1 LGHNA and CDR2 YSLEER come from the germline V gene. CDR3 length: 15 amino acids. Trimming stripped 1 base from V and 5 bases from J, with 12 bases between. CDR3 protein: CASSQAGLGNNEQFF. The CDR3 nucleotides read TGCGCCAGCAGCCAAGCAGGGTTAGGCAACAATGAGCAGTTCTTC.

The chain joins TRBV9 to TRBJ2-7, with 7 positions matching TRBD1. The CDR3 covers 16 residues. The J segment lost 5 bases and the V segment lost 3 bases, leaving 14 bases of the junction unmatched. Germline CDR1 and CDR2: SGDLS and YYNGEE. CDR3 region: CASSAHGQVGVDEQYF. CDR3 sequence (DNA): TGTGCCAGCAGCGCCCATGGACAGGTTGGAGTCGACGAGCAGTACTTC.

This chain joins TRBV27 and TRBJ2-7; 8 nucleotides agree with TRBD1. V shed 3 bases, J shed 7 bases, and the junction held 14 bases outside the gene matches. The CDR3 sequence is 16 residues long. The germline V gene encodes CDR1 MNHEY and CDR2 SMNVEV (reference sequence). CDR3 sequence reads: CASSFQGATIFGEQYF. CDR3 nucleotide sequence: TGTGCCAGCAGTTTTCAGGGGGCCACAATCTTTGGGGAGCAGTACTTC.

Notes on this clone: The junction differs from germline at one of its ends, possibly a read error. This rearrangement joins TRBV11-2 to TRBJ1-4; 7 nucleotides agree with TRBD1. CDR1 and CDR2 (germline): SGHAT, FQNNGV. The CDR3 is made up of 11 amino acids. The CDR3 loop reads CASSSTGQSHF. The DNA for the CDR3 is TGTGCCAGCAGTTCGACGGGACAGAGCCATTTT.

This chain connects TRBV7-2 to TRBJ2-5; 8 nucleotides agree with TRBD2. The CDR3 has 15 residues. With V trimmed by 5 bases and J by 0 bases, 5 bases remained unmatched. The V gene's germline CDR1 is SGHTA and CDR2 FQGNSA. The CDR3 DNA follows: TGTGCCAGCAGCAAAGGGACTAGGTACCAAGAGACCCAGTACTTC. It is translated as CASSKGTRYQETQYF.

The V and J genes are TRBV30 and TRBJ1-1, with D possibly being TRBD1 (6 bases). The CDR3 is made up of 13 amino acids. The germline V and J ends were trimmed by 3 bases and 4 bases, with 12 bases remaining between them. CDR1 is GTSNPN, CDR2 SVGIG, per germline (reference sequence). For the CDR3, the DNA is TGTGCCTGGAGCGGGGGGCTGTTCACTGAAGCTTTCTTT. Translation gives CAWSGGLFTEAFF.

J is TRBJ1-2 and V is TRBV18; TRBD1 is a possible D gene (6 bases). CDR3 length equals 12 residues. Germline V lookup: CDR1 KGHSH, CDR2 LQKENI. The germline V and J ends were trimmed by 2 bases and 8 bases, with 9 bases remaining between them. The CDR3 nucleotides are TGTGCCAGCTCACCAGGGGACAAAGGCTACACCTTC. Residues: CASSPGDKGYTF.

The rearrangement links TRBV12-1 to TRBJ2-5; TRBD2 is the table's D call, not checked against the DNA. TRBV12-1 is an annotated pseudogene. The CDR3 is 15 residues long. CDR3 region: CASSFRLAVEETQYF. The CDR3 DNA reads TGTGCCAGCAGCTTTCGGCTAGCGGTTGAAGAGACCCAGTACTTC.

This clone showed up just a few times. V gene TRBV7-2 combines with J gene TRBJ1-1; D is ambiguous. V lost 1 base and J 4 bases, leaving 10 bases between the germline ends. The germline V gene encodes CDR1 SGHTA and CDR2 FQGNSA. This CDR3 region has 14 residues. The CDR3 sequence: CASSLGAGSTEAFF. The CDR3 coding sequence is TGTGCCAGCAGCTTAGGGGCTGGTAGCACTGAAGCTTTCTTT.